This TCR beta chain was observed in a study of T-cell reconstitution after alpha-beta-depleted transplantation in children. Losses at the gene ends were 0 bases for V and 0 bases for J; bases not matched to a gene: 17. Germline V CDR1 and CDR2: SGHAT, FQDESV (reference sequence). The CDR3 covers 21 residues. Preparing the TCRbeta library involved the use of unique molecular identifiers. MiXCR was run by TCRdb on the PCR reads, yielding one entry per CDR3 protein. Of more than 400,000 distinct CDR3 sequences listed, roughly 43% are singletons. Study findings and constraints: Recipient T cells and thymic progenitors that survived were the source of the high TCRbeta diversity seen at day 60 in some patients.

On this clonotype itself: Its specificity is not known.

The sequence derives from a girl aged 2-10 years with aplastic anemia, due to receive a stem cell transplant. The rearrangement uses TRBV11-1 and TRBJ2-7, with 10 bases fitting TRBD2. Sequenced material: PBMCs, taken before TCRalphabeta/CD19-depleted stem cell transplant. The CDR3 DNA is TGTGCCAGCAGCTTAGCACGTAGGCTAGCGGGAGAGCCTCTAAGCTCCTACGAGCAGTACTTC. The encoded protein is CASSLARRLAGEPLSSYEQYF.